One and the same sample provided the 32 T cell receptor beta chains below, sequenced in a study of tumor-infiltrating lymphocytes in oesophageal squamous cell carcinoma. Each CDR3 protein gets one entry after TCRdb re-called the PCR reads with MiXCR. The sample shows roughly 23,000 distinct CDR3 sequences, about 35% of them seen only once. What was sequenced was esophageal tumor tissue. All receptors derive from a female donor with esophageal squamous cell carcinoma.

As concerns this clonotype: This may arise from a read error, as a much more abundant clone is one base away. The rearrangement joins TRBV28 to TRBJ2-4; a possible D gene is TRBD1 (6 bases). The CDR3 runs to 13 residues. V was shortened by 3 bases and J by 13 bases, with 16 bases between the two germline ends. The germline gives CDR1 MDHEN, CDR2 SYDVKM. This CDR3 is CASSFLQGNEQYF. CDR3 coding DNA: TGTGCCAGCAGTTTCTTACAGGGCAATGAGCAGTACTTC.

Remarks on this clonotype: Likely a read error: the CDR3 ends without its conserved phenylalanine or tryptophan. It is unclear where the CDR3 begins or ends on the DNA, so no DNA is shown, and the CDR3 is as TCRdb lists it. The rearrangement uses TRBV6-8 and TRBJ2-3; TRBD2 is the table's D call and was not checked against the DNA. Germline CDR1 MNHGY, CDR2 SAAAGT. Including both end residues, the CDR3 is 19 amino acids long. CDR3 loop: CASSYRLSAQSKETQYFGP.

The CDR3 protein is CASSFSGDTEAFF. The CDR3 DNA reads as TGTGCCAGCAGCTTTTCTGGAGACACTGAAGCTTTCTTT. The chain links TRBV5-5 to TRBJ1-1; D gene uncertain. This CDR3 is 13 amino acids long. The V end was cut by 2 bases, the J end by 3 bases, with 8 bases between. The germline gives CDR1 SGHKS, CDR2 YYEKEE (reference sequence).

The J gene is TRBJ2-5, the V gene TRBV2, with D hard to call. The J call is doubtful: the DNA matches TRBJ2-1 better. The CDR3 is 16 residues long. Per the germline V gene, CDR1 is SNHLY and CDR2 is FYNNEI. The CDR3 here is CASSEALRGSYNEQFF. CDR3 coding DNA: TGTGCCAGCAGTGAAGCGCTTCGAGGCAGCTACAATGAGCAGTTCTTC.

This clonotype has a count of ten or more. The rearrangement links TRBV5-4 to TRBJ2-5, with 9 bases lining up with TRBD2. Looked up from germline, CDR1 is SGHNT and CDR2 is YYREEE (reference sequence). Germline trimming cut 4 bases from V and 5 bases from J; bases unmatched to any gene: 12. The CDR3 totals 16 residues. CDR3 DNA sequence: TGTGCCAGCAGCCCCCGGGCTAGCGGGACCCAGGAGACCCAGTACTTC. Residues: CASSPRASGTQETQYF. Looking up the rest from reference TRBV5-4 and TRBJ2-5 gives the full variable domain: ETGVTQSPTHLIKTRGQQVTLRCSSQSGHNTVSWYQQALGQGPQFIFQYYREEENGRGNFPPRFSGLQFPNYSSELNVNALELDDSALYLCASSPRASGTQETQYFGPGTRLLVL.

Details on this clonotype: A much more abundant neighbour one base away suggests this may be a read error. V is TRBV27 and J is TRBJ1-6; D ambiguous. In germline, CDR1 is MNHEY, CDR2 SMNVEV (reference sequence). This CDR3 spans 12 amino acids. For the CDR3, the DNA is TGTGCCAGCCGGGAGGCAAATTCACCCCGCCACTTT. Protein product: CASREANSPRHF.

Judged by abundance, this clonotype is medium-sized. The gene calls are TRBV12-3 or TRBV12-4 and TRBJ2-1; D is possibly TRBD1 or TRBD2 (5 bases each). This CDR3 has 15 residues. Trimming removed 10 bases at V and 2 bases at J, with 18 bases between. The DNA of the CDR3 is TGTGCCACCGGATGGGACGGACCGCCCTACAATGAGCAGTTCTTC. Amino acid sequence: CATGWDGPPYNEQFF.

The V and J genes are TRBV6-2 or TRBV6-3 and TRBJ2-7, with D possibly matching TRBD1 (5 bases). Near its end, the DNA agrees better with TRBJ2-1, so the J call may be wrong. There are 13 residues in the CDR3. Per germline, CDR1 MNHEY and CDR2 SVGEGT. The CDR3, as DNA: TGTGCCAGCAGTCGAATGGTAGGGGTCGAGCAGTTCTTC. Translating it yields CASSRMVGVEQFF.

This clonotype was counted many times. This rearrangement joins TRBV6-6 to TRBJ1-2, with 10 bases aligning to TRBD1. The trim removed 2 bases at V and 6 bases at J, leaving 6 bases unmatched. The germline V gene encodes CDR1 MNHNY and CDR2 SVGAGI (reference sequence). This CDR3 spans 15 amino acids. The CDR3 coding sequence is TGTGCCAGCAGTTACGCCCGGGACAGGGGACATGGCTACACCTTC. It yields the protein CASSYARDRGHGYTF.

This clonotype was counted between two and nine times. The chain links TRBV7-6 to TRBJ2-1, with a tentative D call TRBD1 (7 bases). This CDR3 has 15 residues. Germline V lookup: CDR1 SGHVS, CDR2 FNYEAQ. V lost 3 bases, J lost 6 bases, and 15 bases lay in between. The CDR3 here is CASSLGGQRSNEQFF. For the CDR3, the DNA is TGTGCCAGCAGCTTGGGGGGACAGCGCAGCAATGAGCAGTTCTTC.

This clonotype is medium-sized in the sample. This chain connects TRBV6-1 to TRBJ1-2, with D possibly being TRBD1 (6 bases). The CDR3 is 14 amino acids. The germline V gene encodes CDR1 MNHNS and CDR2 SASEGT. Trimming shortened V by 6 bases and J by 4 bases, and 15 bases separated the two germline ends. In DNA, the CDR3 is TGTGCCAGCAGAGAGGGGGGAGAGAGCTATGGCTACACCTTC. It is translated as CASREGGESYGYTF.

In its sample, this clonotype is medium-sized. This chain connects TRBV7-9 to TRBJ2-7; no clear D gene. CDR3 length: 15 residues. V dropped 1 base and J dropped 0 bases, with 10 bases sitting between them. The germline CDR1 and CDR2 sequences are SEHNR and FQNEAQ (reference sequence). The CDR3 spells CASSLGGTGSYEQYF. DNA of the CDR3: TGTGCCAGCAGCTTAGGGGGTACCGGCTCCTACGAGCAGTACTTC. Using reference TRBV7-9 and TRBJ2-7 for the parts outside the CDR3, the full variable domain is DTGVSQNPRHKITKRGQNVTFRCDPISEHNRLYWYRQTLGQGPEFLTYFQNEAQLEKSRLLSDRFSAERPKGSFSTLEIQRTEQGDSAMYLCASSLGGTGSYEQYFGPGTRLTVT.

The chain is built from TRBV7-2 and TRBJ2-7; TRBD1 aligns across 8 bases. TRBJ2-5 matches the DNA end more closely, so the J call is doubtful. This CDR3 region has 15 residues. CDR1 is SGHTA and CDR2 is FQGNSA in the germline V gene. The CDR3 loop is CASSLGTGSQETQYF. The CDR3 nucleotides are TGTGCCAGCAGCTTAGGGACAGGGAGCCAAGAGACCCAGTACTTC.

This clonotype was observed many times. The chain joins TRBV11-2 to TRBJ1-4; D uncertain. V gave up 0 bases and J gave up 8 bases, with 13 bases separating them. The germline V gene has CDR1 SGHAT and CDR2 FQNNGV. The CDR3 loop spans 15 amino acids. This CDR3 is CASSLEGKGGEKLFF. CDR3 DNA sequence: TGTGCCAGCAGCTTAGAGGGAAAGGGAGGGGAAAAACTGTTTTTT.

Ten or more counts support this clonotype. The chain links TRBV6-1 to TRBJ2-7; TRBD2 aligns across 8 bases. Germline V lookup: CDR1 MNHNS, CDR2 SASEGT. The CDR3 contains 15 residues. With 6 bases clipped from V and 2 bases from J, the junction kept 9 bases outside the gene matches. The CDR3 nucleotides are TGTGCCAGCAGCCTAGCGGATAGCGGGACCTACGAGCAGTACTTC. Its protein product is CASSLADSGTYEQYF.

The CDR3 DNA follows: TGTGCCACCAGTGACTCTACAGGGAGCGGTGAGACCCAGTACTTC. It yields the protein CATSDSTGSGETQYF. V is TRBV24-1 and J is TRBJ2-5; TRBD1 might be the D (6 bases). V dropped 4 bases and J dropped 5 bases, with 16 bases sitting between them. The CDR3 extends over 15 amino acids. CDR1 KGHDR and CDR2 SFDVKD come from the germline V gene.

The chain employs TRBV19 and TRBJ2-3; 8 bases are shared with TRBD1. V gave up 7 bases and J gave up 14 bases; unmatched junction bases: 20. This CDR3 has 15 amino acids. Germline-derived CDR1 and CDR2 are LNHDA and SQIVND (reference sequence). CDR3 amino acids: CASKPRTGTGGELYF. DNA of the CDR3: TGTGCCAGTAAACCCCGGACAGGGACGGGCGGGGAGCTGTATTTT.

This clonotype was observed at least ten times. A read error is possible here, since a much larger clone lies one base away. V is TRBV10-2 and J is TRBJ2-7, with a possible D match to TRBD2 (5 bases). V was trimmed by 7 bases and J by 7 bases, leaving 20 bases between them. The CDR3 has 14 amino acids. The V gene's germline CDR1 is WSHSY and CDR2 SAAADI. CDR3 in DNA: TGCGCCAGCACTAATTTTTGGGAGACCAATGAGCAGTACTTC. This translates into CASTNFWETNEQYF.

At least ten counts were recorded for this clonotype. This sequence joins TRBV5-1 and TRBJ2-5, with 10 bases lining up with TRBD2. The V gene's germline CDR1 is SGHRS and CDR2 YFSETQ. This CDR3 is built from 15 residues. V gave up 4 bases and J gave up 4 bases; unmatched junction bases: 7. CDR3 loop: CASSLRAGGGETQYF. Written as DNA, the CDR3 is TGCGCCAGCAGCCTTAGAGCGGGAGGGGGAGAGACCCAGTACTTC.

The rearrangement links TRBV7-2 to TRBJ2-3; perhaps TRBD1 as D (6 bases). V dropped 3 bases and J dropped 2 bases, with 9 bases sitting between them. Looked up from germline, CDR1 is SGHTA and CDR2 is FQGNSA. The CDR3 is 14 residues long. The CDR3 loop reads CASSFGDTTDTQYF. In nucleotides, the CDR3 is TGTGCCAGCAGCTTCGGGGACACCACAGATACGCAGTATTTT.

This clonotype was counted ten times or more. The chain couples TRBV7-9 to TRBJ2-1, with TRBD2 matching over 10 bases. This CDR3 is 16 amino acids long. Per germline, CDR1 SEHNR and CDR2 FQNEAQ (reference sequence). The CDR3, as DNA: TGTGTTACGCGACGGGCTAGCGGGAGAGGGGGGAATGAGCAGTTCTTC. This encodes CVTRRASGRGGNEQFF.

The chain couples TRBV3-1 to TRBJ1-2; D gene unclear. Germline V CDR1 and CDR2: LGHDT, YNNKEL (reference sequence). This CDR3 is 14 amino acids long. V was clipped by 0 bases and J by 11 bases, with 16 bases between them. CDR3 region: CASSQEPSAMRYTF. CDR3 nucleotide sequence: TGTGCCAGCAGCCAAGAACCGAGTGCTATGAGATACACCTTC.

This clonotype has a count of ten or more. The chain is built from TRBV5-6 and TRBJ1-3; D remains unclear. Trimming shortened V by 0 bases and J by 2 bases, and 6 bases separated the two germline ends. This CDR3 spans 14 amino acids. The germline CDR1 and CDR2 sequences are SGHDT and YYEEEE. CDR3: CASSLGVTGNTIYF. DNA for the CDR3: TGTGCCAGCAGCTTGGGAGTGACTGGAAACACCATATATTTT.

The CDR3 bases are TGTGCCAGCAGAACGACAGGATCCTACGAGCAGTTCTTT. Translating gives CASRTTGSYEQFF. This chain links TRBV12-3 or TRBV12-4 with TRBJ1-1; a weak D match, TRBD1 (6 bases). Trimming left V 6 bases short and J 14 bases short, with 22 bases between. The CDR3 has 13 residues.

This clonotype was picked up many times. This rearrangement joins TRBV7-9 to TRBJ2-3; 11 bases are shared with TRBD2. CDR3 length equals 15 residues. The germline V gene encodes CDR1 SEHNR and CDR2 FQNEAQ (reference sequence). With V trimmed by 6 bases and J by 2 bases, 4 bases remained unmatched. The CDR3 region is CASRIAGGDTDTQYF. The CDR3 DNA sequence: TGTGCCAGCAGGATAGCGGGAGGGGACACAGATACGCAGTATTTT.

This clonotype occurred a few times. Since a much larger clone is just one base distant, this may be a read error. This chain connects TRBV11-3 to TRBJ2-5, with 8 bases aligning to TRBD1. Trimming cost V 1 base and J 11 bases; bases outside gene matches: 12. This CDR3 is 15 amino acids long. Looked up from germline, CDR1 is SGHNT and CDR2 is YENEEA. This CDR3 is CASSLGDRSYNEQYF. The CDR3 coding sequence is TGTGCCAGCAGCTTAGGGGACAGGTCCTACAATGAGCAGTACTTC.

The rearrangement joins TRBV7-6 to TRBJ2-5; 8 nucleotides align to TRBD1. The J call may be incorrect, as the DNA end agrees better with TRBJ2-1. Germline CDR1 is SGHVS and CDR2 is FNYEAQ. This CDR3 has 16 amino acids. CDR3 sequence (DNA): TGTGCCAGCAGCTTAGTAGCAGGGGGCTTCAACAATGAGCAGTTCTTC. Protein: CASSLVAGGFNNEQFF.

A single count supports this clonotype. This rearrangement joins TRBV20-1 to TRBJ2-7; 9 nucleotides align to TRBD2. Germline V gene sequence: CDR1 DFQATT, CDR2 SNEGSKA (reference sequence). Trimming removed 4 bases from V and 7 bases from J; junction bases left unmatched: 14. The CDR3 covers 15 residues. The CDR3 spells CSATATGTSPNEQYF. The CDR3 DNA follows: TGCAGTGCTACCGCTACCGGGACTAGCCCTAATGAGCAGTACTTC.

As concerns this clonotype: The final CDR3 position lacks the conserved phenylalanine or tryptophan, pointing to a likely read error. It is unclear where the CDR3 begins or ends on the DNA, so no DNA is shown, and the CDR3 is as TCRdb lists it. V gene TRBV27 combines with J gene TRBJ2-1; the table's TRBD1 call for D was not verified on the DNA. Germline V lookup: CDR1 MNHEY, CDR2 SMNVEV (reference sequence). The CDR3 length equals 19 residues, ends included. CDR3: CASSQDKQGLKNSPLHFGN.

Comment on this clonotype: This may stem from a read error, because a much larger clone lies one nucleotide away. CDR3 sequence reads: CASGQGNRGEQYF. The CDR3 nucleotides read TGTGCCAGTGGGCAGGGAAACCGAGGTGAGCAGTACTTC. The V call is TRBV19, the J call TRBJ2-7; the D gene is possibly TRBD1 (5 bases). This CDR3 contains 13 residues. Germline V CDR1 and CDR2: LNHDA, SQIVND (reference sequence). The V gene lost 8 bases and the J gene lost 7 bases, with 18 bases spanning the gap.

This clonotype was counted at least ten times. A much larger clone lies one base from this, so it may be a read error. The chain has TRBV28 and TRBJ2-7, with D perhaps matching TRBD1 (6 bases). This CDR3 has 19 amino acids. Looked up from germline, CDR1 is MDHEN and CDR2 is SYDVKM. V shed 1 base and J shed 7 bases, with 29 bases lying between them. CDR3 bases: TGTGCCAGCAGTTTATTGGCCGCCAGGGGTAATGAGTTAAACAATGAGCAGTACTTC. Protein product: CASSLLAARGNELNNEQYF.

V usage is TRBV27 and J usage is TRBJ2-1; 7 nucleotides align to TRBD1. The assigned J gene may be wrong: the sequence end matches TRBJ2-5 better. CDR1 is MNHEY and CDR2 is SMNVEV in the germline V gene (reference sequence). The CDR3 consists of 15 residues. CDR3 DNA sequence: TGTGCCAGCAGTTTAGGTGTGGGACAGCAAGAGACCCAGTACTTC. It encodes CASSLGVGQQETQYF.